This record covers a single T cell receptor beta chain. The sample originates from a study of blood T cell repertoires in COVID-19. Study as a whole: Acute and convalescent COVID-19 samples came from the United States, Italy and Spain.

How the authors handled the data: Counts of nucleated cells, estimated from reference gene primer amplification, were obtained. Measured with immunoSEQ multiplex PCR; TCRdb has only the in-frame clones, and not every one. For V, J and clone size, that table is used; D and trimming come from the DNA. The top ten clones hold roughly 21% of a sample with about 220,000 clones, 84% of them seen once. Germline CDR1 LGHNA, CDR2 YSLEER. The ends were cut back, 0 bases at V and 5 bases at J, with 14 bases in the middle. The CDR3 spans 16 residues. The chain recombines TRBV4-3 with TRBJ2-1; TRBD2 might be the D (5 bases). Source material: peripheral blood. The clonotype originates from a man younger than 40 with active or convalescent COVID-19. The CDR3: CASSQDINGINNEQFF. CDR3 DNA sequence: TGCGCCAGCAGCCAAGATATTAACGGGATCAACAATGAGCAGTTCTTC.